These T cell receptor beta chains were read from a single sample in a study of long-term antiretroviral therapy in people with HIV. TCRdb keeps only in-frame clones here, not all; method: immunoSEQ multiplex PCR. The table includes about 43,000 clones, more than 75% detected once. The sample was unsorted PBMCs, taken 0.1 years before starting antiretroviral therapy. These receptors originate from a woman aged 50 to 60 with HIV. Both conserved end residues are part of each CDR3. Fields, in order: CDR3 length, clone size, V gene, J gene, CDR3 protein. Clone size is shown for a subset of rows, as once, few, many or a class of expanded clone.

14	NA	TRBV9	TRBJ2-2	CASSVDRGPGELFF
13	few	TRBV7-2	TRBJ1-6	CASSLTEDSPLHF
15	NA	TRBV6-1	TRBJ2-7	CASSERRGERYEQYF
16	once	TRBV5-8	TRBJ1-1	CASSLTWGAGNTEAFF
10	NA	TRBV30	TRBJ1-1	CAWIEAEAFF
13	NA	TRBV30	TRBJ2-5	CAWSVGMQETQYF
13	NA	TRBV19	TRBJ2-7	CASSIDGGYEQYF
17	NA	TRBV7-3	TRBJ1-1	CASSLNPPGDYNTEAFF
16	once	TRBV7-3	TRBJ2-2	CASSSSTPQNTGELFF
13	NA	TRBV29-1	TRBJ2-1	CSVGNRAGDEQFF
12	NA	TRBV6-1	TRBJ1-1	CASSEVNRAAFF
13	NA	TRBV6-5	TRBJ1-1	CASRFGANTEAFF
16	NA	TRBV5-4	TRBJ1-6	CASSLPGTGINSPLHF
14	NA	TRBV29-1	TRBJ1-2	CSVEATGLDYGYTF
14	NA	TRBV25-1	TRBJ2-7	CASRRDRGDYEQYF
11	NA	TRBV2	TRBJ2-5	CASAYQETQYF
13	NA	TRBV19	TRBJ1-5	CASSMPVGQPQHF
14	NA	TRBV5-4	TRBJ2-2	CASSLDRNTGELFF
14	NA	TRBV5-1	TRBJ2-7	CASSLEGQGNEQYF
13	NA	TRBV11-2	TRBJ2-4	CASSWGQGAFVYF
15	NA	TRBV19	TRBJ1-6	CASSIGGTGDSPLHF
13	once	TRBV10-3	TRBJ2-1	CATKTGSYNEQFF
18	NA	TRBV9	TRBJ2-2	CASSRRGLAGSNTGELFF
14	once	TRBV27	TRBJ1-1	CASSLEGMNTEAFF
15	NA	TRBV19	TRBJ1-5	CASSAGTGKGQPQHF